This paragraph covers one T cell receptor beta chain sequence. Its antigen is as yet unknown. This entry is derived from a study of T cell responses to AZD1222 COVID-19 vaccine. The CDR3 spans 13 residues. Trimming cost V 1 base and J 6 bases, with 7 bases left between them. CDR1 is PRHDT and CDR2 is FYEKMQ in the germline V gene (reference sequence). Regarding the study as a whole: Recipients of AZD1222 seropositive at baseline numbered only 5 to 7. Females made up more of the donors, who were largely white British, and clonal diversity may have come out too low.

Method: immunoSEQ multiplex PCR; TCRdb's copy keeps in-frame clones and lacks some. The table records approximately 150,000 clones, roughly 88% of them present only once. This sequence joins TRBV13 and TRBJ2-1; tentative D call: TRBD2 (5 bases). The clonotype originates from an adult who received the MenACWY meningococcal vaccine as a control. The sample here was peripheral blood, taken 28 days after the second dose of the MenACWY control vaccine. DNA for the CDR3: TGTGCCAGCAGCTTAGAGGCGGGCAATGAGCAGTTCTTC. Translating it yields CASSLEAGNEQFF.